The entry that follows covers one T cell receptor (beta chain) sequence. No antigen is known for it. The data originate from a study of beta chain features in type 1 diabetes. General study results and limits: A cDNA-based sequencing approach could over-represent cells with high TCR expression.

Since all of the isolated RNA was reverse transcribed, expressed TCRB transcripts were what got sequenced. TCRdb's table, derived via immunoSEQ multiplex PCR, lists solely in-frame clones and lacks some. Of approximately 380,000 clones listed, about 15% are singletons. The origin of this receptor is a woman aged 18 to 35 in good health. The sample was naive CD4+ T cells from blood.

CDR3 nucleotide sequence: TGTGCCAGCGGCCCGGGACAGGGGAATCAGCCCCAGCATTTT. Its protein is CASGPGQGNQPQHF. The chain recombines TRBV2 with TRBJ1-5; 10 nucleotides agree with TRBD1. The CDR3 has 14 residues. V shed 8 bases and J 4 bases; nucleotides not matched to a gene: 5. Germline CDR1 and CDR2: SNHLY and FYNNEI.